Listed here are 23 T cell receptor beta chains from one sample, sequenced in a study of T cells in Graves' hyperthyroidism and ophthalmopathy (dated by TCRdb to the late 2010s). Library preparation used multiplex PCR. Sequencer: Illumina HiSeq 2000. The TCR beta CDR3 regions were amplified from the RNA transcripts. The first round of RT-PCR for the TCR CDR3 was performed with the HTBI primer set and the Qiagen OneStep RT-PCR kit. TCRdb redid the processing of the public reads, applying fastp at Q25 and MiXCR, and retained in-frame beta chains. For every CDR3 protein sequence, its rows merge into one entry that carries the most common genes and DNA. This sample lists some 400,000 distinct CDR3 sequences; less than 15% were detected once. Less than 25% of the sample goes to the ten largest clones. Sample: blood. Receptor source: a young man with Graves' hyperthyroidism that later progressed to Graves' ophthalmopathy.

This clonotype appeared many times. The CDR3 spells CASSLNPATSTDTQYF. CDR3 sequence (DNA): TGTGCCAGCAGCTTAAATCCGGCTACATCCACAGATACGCAGTATTTT. This chain uses TRBV7-9 with TRBJ2-3, with unresolved D. This CDR3 region has 16 residues. The ends were cut back, 2 bases at V and 2 bases at J, with 14 bases in the middle. Germline V lookup: CDR1 SEHNR, CDR2 FQNEAQ (reference sequence).

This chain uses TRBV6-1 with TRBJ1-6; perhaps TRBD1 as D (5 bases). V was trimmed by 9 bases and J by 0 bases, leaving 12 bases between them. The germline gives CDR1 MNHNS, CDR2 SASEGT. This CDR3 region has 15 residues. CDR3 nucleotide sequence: TGTGCCAGTGTTTACAGGAGCTCCTATAATTCACCCCTCCACTTT. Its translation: CASVYRSSYNSPLHF.

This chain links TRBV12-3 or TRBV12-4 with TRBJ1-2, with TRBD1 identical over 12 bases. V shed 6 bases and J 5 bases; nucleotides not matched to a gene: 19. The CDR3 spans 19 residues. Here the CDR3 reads CASSSIRGQGAPKRYGYTF. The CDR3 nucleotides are TGTGCCAGCAGCTCGATAAGGGGACAGGGGGCGCCGAAACGGTATGGCTACACCTTC.

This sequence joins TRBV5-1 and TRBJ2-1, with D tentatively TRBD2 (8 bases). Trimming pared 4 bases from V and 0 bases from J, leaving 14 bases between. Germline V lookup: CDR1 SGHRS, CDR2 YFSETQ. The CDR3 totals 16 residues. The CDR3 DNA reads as TGCGCCAGCAGCCGGGGGGGACAGAGCTCCTACAATGAGCAGTTCTTC. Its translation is CASSRGGQSSYNEQFF.

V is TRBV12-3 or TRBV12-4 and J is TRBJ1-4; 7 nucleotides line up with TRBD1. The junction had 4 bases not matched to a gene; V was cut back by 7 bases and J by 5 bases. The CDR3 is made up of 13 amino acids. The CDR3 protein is CASKKGANEKLFF. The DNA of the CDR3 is TGTGCCAGCAAAAAGGGGGCAAATGAAAAACTGTTTTTT.

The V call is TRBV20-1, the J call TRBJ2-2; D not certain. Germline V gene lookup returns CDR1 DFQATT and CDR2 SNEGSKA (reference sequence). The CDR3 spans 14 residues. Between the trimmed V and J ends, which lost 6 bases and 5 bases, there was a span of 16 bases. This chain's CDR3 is CSAPGPYNTGELFF. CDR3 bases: TGCAGTGCCCCTGGGCCATACAATACCGGGGAGCTGTTTTTT.

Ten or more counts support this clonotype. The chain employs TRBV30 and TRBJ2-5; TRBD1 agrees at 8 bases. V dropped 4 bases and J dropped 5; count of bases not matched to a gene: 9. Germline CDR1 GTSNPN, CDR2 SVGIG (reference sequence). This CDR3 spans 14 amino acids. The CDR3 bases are TGTGCCTGGACCAGGACAGGGAACGTCGAGACCCAGTACTTC. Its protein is CAWTRTGNVETQYF.

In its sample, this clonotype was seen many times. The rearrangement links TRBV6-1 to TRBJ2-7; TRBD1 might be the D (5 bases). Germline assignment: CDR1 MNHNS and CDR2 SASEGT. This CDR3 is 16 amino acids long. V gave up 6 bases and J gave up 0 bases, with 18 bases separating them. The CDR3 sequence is CASSRTKLPPSYEQYF. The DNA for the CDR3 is TGTGCCAGCAGCCGGACAAAGCTGCCCCCCTCCTACGAGCAGTACTTC.

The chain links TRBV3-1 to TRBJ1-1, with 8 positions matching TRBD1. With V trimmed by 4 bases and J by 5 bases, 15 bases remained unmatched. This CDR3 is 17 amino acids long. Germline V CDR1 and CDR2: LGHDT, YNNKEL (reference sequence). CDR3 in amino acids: CASSPYPGGQGKTEAFF. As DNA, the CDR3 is TGTGCCAGCAGCCCTTACCCTGGAGGACAGGGTAAGACTGAAGCTTTCTTT.

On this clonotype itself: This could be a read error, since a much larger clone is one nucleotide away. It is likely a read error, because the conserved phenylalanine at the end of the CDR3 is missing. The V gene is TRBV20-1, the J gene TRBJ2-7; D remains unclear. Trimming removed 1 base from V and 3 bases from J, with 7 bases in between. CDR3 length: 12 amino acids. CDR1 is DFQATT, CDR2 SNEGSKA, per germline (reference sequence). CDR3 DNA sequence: TGCAGTGCTAGAGGCAACCTCTACGAGCAGTACTGC. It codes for CSARGNLYEQYC.

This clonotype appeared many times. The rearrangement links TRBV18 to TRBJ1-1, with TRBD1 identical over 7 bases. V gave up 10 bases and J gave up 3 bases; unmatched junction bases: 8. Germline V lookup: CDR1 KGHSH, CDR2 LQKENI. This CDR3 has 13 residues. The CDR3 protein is CAIRGTEDTEAFF. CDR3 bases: TGTGCCATCCGGGGGACAGAAGACACTGAAGCTTTCTTT.

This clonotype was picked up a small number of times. This CDR3 reads CASSLGGLLYEQYF. CDR3 in DNA: TGCGCCAGCAGCTTGGGGGGTTTACTCTACGAGCAGTACTTC. This rearrangement joins TRBV5-1 to TRBJ2-7; unclear D gene. Between the trimmed V and J ends, which lost 0 bases and 3 bases, there was a span of 10 bases. CDR3 length: 14 amino acids. The germline V gene encodes CDR1 SGHRS and CDR2 YFSETQ.

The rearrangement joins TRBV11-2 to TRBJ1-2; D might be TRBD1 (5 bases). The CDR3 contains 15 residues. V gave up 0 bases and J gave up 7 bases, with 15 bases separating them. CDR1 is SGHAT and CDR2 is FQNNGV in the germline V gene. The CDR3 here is CASSLDLGDIGGYTF. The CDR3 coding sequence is TGTGCCAGCAGCTTAGATCTAGGGGATATAGGTGGCTACACCTTC.

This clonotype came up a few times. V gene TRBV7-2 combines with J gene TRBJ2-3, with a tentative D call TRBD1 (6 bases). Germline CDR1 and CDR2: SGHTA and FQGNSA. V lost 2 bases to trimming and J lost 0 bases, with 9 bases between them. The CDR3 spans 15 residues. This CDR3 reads CASSLKDSSTDTQYF. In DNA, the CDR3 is TGTGCCAGCAGCTTAAAGGACAGTAGCACAGATACGCAGTATTTT.

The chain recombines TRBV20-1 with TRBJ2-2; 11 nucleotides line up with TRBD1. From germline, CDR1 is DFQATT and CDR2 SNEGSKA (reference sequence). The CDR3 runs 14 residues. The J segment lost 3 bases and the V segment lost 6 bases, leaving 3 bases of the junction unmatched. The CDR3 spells CSATGQGDTGELFF. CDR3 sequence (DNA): TGCAGTGCAACGGGACAGGGGGACACCGGGGAGCTGTTTTTT.

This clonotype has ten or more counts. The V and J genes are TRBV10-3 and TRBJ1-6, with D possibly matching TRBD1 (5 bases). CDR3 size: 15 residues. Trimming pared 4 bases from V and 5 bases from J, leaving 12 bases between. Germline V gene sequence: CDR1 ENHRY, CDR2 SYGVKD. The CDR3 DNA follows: TGTGCCATCAGTGGCTTGGGACTGAATAATTCACCCCTCCACTTT. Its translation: CAISGLGLNNSPLHF.

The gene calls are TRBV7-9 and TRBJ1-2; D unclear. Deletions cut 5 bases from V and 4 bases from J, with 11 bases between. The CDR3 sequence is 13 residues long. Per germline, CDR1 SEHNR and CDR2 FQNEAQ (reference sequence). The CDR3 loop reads CASSNSGGYGYTF. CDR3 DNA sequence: TGTGCCAGCAGCAATTCTGGAGGCTATGGCTACACCTTC.

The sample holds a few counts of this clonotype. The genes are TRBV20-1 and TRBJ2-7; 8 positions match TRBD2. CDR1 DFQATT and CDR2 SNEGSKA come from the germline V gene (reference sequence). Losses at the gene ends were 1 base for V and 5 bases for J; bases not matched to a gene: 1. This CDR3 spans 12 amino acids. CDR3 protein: CSARAGGNEQYF. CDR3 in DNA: TGCAGTGCTAGAGCGGGGGGGAACGAGCAGTACTTC.

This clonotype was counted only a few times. The chain's CDR3 is CASSERTGSRETQYF. The DNA of the CDR3 is TGCGCCAGCAGTGAGAGGACAGGGAGCCGAGAGACCCAGTACTTC. The chain joins TRBV10-1 to TRBJ2-5; the match to TRBD1 covers 8 bases. Trimming removed 2 bases from V and 4 bases from J; junction bases left unmatched: 6. Germline V gene lookup returns CDR1 WNHNN and CDR2 SYGVQD (reference sequence). CDR3 length equals 15 residues.

CDR3 sequence reads: CAISEPDSGNTIYF. For the CDR3, the DNA is TGTGCCATCAGTGAGCCGGACTCTGGAAACACCATATATTTT. The J gene is TRBJ1-3, the V gene TRBV10-3, with D uncertain. This CDR3 region has 14 residues. The V gene's germline CDR1 is ENHRY and CDR2 SYGVKD. Trimming took off 2 bases at V and 0 bases at J, with 5 bases between the two ends.

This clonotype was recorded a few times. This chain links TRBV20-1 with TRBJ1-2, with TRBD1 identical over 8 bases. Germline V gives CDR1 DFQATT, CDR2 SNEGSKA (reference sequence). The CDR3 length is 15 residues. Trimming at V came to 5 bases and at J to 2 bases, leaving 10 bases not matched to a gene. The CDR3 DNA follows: TGCAGTGCTCCGTCGGACAGGGCGTGGAACTATGGCTACACCTTC. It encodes CSAPSDRAWNYGYTF.

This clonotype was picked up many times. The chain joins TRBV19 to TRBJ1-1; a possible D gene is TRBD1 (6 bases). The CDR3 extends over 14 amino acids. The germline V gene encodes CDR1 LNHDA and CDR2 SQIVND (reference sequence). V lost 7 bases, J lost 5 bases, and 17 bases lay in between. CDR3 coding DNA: TGTGCCAGTACCAGGGGCAGGGAGAGGACTGAAGCTTTCTTT. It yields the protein CASTRGRERTEAFF.

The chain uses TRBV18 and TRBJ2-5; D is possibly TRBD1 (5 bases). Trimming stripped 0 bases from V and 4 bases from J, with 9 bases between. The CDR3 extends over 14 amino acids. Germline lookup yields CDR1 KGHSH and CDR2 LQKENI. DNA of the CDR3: TGTGCCAGCTCACCACCTGGCAGGGTAGAGACCCAGTACTTC. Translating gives CASSPPGRVETQYF.